This TCR beta chain appears in the sequencing data of a study of CD8+ T cells in alopecia areata listed by TCRdb under 2018. About the full investigation: The treated patients, all with moderate-to-severe alopecia areata, were enrolled in an open-label pilot trial of oral tofacitinib given at 5 to 10 mg twice daily. Patients received tofacitinib for 6 to 18 months and were then followed off drug for 6 months to check for delayed response and recurrence. In both human patients and the C3H/HeJ mouse model, the study applied high-throughput TCRbeta sequencing to look at T cell clonal expansion in alopecia areata. Human TCRbeta sequencing covered scalp tissue and sorted CD4+ and CD8+ peripheral blood T cells from patchy and totalis/universalis alopecia areata patients and healthy controls. Patients on tofacitinib were biopsied at baseline and after 4 and 24 weeks of treatment, and several of the patients also had a later scalp biopsy. Scalp clonality was compared among normal scalp (n=4), patchy alopecia areata scalp (n=8), and alopecia totalis/universalis scalp (n=8). RNA came from the PAXgene miRNA kit for fixed scalp, the miRNeasy kit for PBMCs, and the RNeasy kit for mouse skin. immunoSEQ multiplex PCR using 35 Vbeta forward primers and 13 Jbeta reverse primers was used to amplify TCRbeta CDR3 regions. What the study reported, not specific to this receptor: Compared with normal scalp, lesional scalp, particularly in alopecia totalis/universalis, had higher clonality and more expanded CD8+ clones, which suggests antigenic drive. Shared TCR sequences between patients were less evident than in mice, which may be partly attributable to HLA diversity in the patient population. Resident alphabeta T cells in normal human skin are also sequenced, complicating scalp TCR repertoire analysis, unlike mouse skin dominated by gammadelta T cells.

The library was made by the immunoSEQ multiplex PCR assay. RNA was extracted from all samples and reverse transcribed into cDNA, which served as template for TCR sequencing. First-strand cDNA was synthesized using SuperScript III with a 2:1 mix of oligo-dT and random hexamers. A synthetic immune receptor repertoire was used to gauge amplification bias, and whatever bias remained was removed computationally. The paper's data handling went like this. Raw reads were preprocessed to remove errors, and CDR3 was defined by IMGT conventions from the conserved cysteine to phenylalanine. To get clonality, Shannon entropy was normalized by log2 of the number of productive unique TCRs and the result was subtracted from 1. Scalp TCRbeta sequences were cross-referenced with sorted blood CD4 and CD8 repertoires so that the CD4 or CD8 identity of scalp clones could be inferred. Drawn from immuneACCESS, this table holds only the in-frame rearrangements with V and J called that TCRdb kept. Clones are partly lost; checked studies trace under half to an unresolved V gene and leave the rest unexplained. V, J and clone size derive from that table, while D and trimming were established from the DNA sequence. The sample profile shows 200,000 to 250,000 clones; roughly two thirds of them were found once. Of the sample, 1.2% falls within the top ten clones.

The time point label of this sample denotes: baseline before oral tofacitinib. From alopecia areata patients, peripheral blood was collected along with lesional scalp punch biopsies. PBMCs were isolated by density centrifugation and stained for CD3, CD4 and CD8, and CD4+ and CD8+ T cells were sorted on a FACSAria. The CDR3 spans 13 residues, from the cysteine through the phenylalanine. CDR3 DNA is the only sequence kept; it has 39 bases, read in frame from the first base. In the germline V gene (reference sequence), CDR1 corresponds to GTSNPN and CDR2 to SVGIG. At the junction V is shortened by 5 bases and J by 2 bases; bases outside the gene matches: 4. For this clone: Its target antigen remains unknown. Nothing much larger sits one base from this clone, and base qualities are not available.

Material: CD4+ T cells sorted from blood, obtained at week 0. The receptor was derived from a human donor with alopecia areata. In this chain, TRBV30 is recombined with TRBJ2-7; 9 central nucleotides agree with TRBD1. Read as DNA, the sequence is TGTGCCTGGGGGACAGGGAATGCCTACGAGCAGTACTTC. It codes for CAWGTGNAYEQYF.